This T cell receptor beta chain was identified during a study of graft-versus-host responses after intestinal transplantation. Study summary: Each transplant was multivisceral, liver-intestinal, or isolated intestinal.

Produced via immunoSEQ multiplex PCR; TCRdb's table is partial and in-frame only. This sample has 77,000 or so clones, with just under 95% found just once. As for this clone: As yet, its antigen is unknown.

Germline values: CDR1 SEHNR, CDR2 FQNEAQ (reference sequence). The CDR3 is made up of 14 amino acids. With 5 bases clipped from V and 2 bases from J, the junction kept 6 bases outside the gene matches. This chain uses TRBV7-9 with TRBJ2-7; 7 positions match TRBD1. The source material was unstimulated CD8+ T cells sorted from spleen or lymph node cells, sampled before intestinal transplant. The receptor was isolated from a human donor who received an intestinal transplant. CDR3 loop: CASSLGTATYEQYF. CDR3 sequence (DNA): TGTGCCAGCAGCCTGGGGACAGCCACCTACGAGCAGTACTTC. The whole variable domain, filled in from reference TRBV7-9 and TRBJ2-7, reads DTGVSQNPRHKITKRGQNVTFRCDPISEHNRLYWYRQTLGQGPEFLTYFQNEAQLEKSRLLSDRFSAERPKGSFSTLEIQRTEQGDSAMYLCASSLGTATYEQYFGPGTRLTVT.